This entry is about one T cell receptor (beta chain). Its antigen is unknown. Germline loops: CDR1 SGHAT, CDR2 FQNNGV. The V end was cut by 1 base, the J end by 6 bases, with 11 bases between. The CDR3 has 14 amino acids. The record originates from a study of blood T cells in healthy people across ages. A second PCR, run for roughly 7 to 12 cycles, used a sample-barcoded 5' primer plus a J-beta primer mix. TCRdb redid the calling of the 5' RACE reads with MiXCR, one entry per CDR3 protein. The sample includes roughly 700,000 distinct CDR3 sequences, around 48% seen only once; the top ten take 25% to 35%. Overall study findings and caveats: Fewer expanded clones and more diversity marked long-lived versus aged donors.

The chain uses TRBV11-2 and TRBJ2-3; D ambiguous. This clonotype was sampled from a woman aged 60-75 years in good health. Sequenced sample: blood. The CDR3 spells CASSLATERDTQYF. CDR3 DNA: TGTGCCAGCAGCTTAGCCACTGAAAGGGATACGCAGTATTTT.